The 20 T cell receptor beta chains below were found in one sample sequenced in a study of blood T cell repertoires in COVID-19. This table comes from immunoSEQ multiplex PCR, and its TCRdb copy is limited to in-frame clones, with some not included. The profile covers 250,000 to 300,000 clones, with around four fifths appearing a single time and under 5% taken by the ten largest. The sequenced sample was peripheral blood. Receptors were obtained from a man aged 55-75 years with acute or convalescent COVID-19.

The chain has TRBV6-5 and TRBJ1-5; weak D call: TRBD1 (5 bases). CDR1 and CDR2 (germline): MNHEY, SVGAGI. The germline V and J ends were trimmed by 5 bases and 8 bases, with 13 bases remaining between them. There are 13 residues in the CDR3. The DNA of the CDR3 is TGTGCCAGCAGTCCAGGGCCCCCCAAGCCCCAGCATTTT. Translation: CASSPGPPKPQHF.

The J gene is TRBJ1-5, the V gene TRBV6-1; D uncertain. The V gene's germline CDR1 is MNHNS and CDR2 SASEGT. This CDR3 has 16 amino acids. V was trimmed by 1 base and J by 0 bases, leaving 10 bases between them. The DNA of the CDR3 is TGTGCCAGCAGTGAAGTTTCGGGTTATAGCAATCAGCCCCAGCATTTT. Its protein product is CASSEVSGYSNQPQHF.

This sequence joins TRBV19 and TRBJ2-5, with 12 bases aligning to TRBD1. V trimming: 8 bases; J trimming: 4 bases; junction bases outside the gene matches: 11. Germline CDR1 and CDR2: LNHDA and SQIVND (reference sequence). This CDR3 has 16 amino acids. This CDR3 is CASASGGTGGLETQYF. The CDR3 DNA reads as TGTGCCAGTGCCTCGGGAGGGACAGGGGGCCTAGAGACCCAGTACTTC.

The rearrangement joins TRBV27 to TRBJ2-7; 9 bases align to TRBD2. Germline assignment: CDR1 MNHEY and CDR2 SMNVEV (reference sequence). The CDR3 spans 15 residues. With V trimmed by 5 bases and J by 6 bases, 11 bases remained unmatched. The CDR3 here is CASSTSREGLSEQYF. The CDR3 DNA is TGTGCCAGCAGTACCTCGCGGGAGGGCCTCTCCGAGCAGTACTTC.

This chain links TRBV5-1 with TRBJ2-7; 8 bases align to TRBD1. The CDR3 spans 14 residues. Germline loops: CDR1 SGHRS, CDR2 YFSETQ. V was pared by 3 bases and J by 2 bases, with 4 bases of the junction left unmatched. The CDR3 DNA sequence: TGCGCCAGCAGCTGGGGGACAGGCCCCTACGAGCAGTACTTC. Amino acid sequence: CASSWGTGPYEQYF.

The V and J genes are TRBV7-2 and TRBJ1-2, with unresolved D. This CDR3 contains 14 residues. CDR1 SGHTA and CDR2 FQGNSA come from the germline V gene. V was pared by 3 bases and J by 0 bases, with 8 bases between. CDR3 in DNA: TGTGCCAGCAGCTTCCTGACAACTAACTATGGCTACACCTTC. As protein: CASSFLTTNYGYTF.

CDR3 coding DNA: TGTGCCATCAGGTTTAGCGGGACCTACGAGCAGTACTTC. Protein product: CAIRFSGTYEQYF. The chain has TRBV10-3 and TRBJ2-7, with 8 bases identical to TRBD2. Germline CDR1 reads ENHRY; CDR2 reads SYGVKD. V shed 6 bases, J shed 2 bases, and the junction held 3 bases outside the gene matches. The CDR3 loop spans 13 amino acids.

V is TRBV6-5 and J is TRBJ2-5, with 13 nucleotides matching TRBD2. The ends lost 6 bases at V and 7 bases at J; junction bases unmatched: 8. Germline V gene data show CDR1 as MNHEY and CDR2 as SVGAGI. CDR3 length: 15 amino acids. The CDR3 sequence is CASSSLAGGLGTQYF. The CDR3 DNA reads as TGTGCCAGCAGCTCACTAGCGGGAGGGCTTGGGACCCAGTACTTC.

The chain couples TRBV5-1 to TRBJ1-2, with unresolved D. The germline V gene encodes CDR1 SGHRS and CDR2 YFSETQ. This CDR3 comprises 12 residues. Trimming left V 4 bases short and J 6 bases short, with 10 bases between. CDR3 coding DNA: TGCGCCAGCAGCCTCGAAGGAGATGGCTACACCTTC. Amino acid sequence: CASSLEGDGYTF. Full variable domain (remainder filled in from reference TRBV5-1 and TRBJ1-2): KAGVTQTPRYLIKTRGQQVTLSCSPISGHRSVSWYQQTPGQGLQFLFEYFSETQRNKGNFPGRFSGRQFSNSRSEMNVSTLELGDSALYLCASSLEGDGYTFGSGTRLTVV.

The CDR3 DNA follows: TGTGCCAGCAGCTTAGGCGCGTGGCGGGAGGCCGAGGGGGAGACCCAGTACTTC. This gives the protein CASSLGAWREAEGETQYF. The chain joins TRBV11-2 to TRBJ2-5; TRBD2 matches 8 bases. The CDR3 spans 18 residues. CDR1 and CDR2 (germline): SGHAT, FQNNGV. V trimming: 1 base; J trimming: 5 bases; junction bases outside the gene matches: 15.

For the CDR3, the DNA is TGTGCCAGCAGCTTGTTGTGGGAGGGCCCTAGTGAGCAGTTCTTC. Protein: CASSLLWEGPSEQFF. The chain is built from TRBV11-1 and TRBJ2-1, with 7 bases aligning to TRBD2. CDR3 size: 15 residues. The germline V gene encodes CDR1 SGHAT and CDR2 FQDESV (reference sequence). Unmatched junction bases numbered 11, after V lost 3 bases and J lost 9 bases. The whole variable domain, remainder taken from reference TRBV11-1 and TRBJ2-1, is EAEVAQSPRYKITEKSQAVAFWCDPISGHATLYWYRQILGQGPELLVQFQDESVVDDSQLPKDRFSAERLKGVDSTLKIQPAELGDSAMYLCASSLLWEGPSEQFFGPGTRLTVL.

J is TRBJ1-5 and V is TRBV6-1, with 8 bases identical to TRBD1. The ends lost 4 bases at V and 2 bases at J; junction bases unmatched: 7. The CDR3 length is 16 residues. Germline CDR1 MNHNS, CDR2 SASEGT. CDR3: CASSAQGAVGNQPQHF. The DNA of the CDR3 is TGTGCCAGCAGTGCTCAGGGGGCAGTGGGCAATCAGCCCCAGCATTTT.

This chain links TRBV5-6 with TRBJ1-2; TRBD1 might be the D (5 bases). The CDR3 is made up of 17 amino acids. CDR1 is SGHDT and CDR2 is YYEEEE in the germline V gene. The V gene lost 0 bases and the J gene lost 0 bases, with 15 bases spanning the gap. CDR3 nucleotides: TGTGCCAGCAGCTTGGGTTTTTCACCAGGGACTAACTATGGCTACACCTTC. It specifies CASSLGFSPGTNYGYTF.

The chain links TRBV2 to TRBJ1-4; 9 bases map to TRBD1. This CDR3 is built from 12 residues. Germline CDR1 and CDR2: SNHLY and FYNNEI. The junction had 5 bases not matched to a gene; V was cut back by 11 bases and J by 7 bases. This CDR3 reads CAGRTGAEKLFF. The CDR3 nucleotides read TGTGCCGGACGGACAGGGGCTGAAAAACTGTTTTTT.

J is TRBJ2-1 and V is TRBV7-8, with D maybe TRBD2 (6 bases). Deletions cut 3 bases from V and 9 bases from J, with 12 bases between. CDR1 and CDR2 from the germline V gene are SGHVS and FQNEAQ. The CDR3 covers 13 residues. The CDR3 DNA reads TGTGCCAGCAGCTTGGTCTTGGAGGGTGAGCAGTTCTTC. Translating it yields CASSLVLEGEQFF.

A note on this clone: Other DNA sequences in this specimen translate into the identical CDR3. V is TRBV6-5 and J is TRBJ1-2; 8 bases are a match to TRBD1. The CDR3 spans 15 residues. Germline trimming cut 0 bases from V and 3 bases from J; bases unmatched to any gene: 3. Per the germline V gene, CDR1 is MNHEY and CDR2 is SVGAGI. CDR3 residues: CASSYSNRGDYGYTF. The CDR3 bases are TGTGCCAGCAGTTACTCGAACAGGGGGGACTATGGCTACACCTTC.

This chain uses TRBV10-3 with TRBJ1-2, with a possible D match to TRBD1 (6 bases). The CDR3 has 13 amino acids. Trimming left V 6 bases short and J 4 bases short, with 12 bases between. From germline, CDR1 is ENHRY and CDR2 SYGVKD. CDR3 nucleotides: TGTGCCATCAGAGGACAGACGGCCTATGGCTACACCTTC. This encodes CAIRGQTAYGYTF.

The chain joins TRBV5-1 to TRBJ2-7; 9 bases agree with TRBD2. CDR1 SGHRS and CDR2 YFSETQ come from the germline V gene. There are 14 residues in the CDR3. With 2 bases clipped from V and 7 bases from J, the junction kept 7 bases outside the gene matches. CDR3 region: CASSFGGRAWEQYF. In nucleotides, the CDR3 is TGCGCCAGCAGCTTCGGCGGGAGGGCCTGGGAGCAGTACTTC.

This clone appeared once. The rearrangement uses TRBV27 and TRBJ1-4, with D possibly matching TRBD1 (5 bases). CDR3 size: 15 residues. Germline V CDR1 and CDR2: MNHEY, SMNVEV (reference sequence). V dropped 2 bases and J dropped 7 bases, with 14 bases sitting between them. The CDR3 protein is CASSLDGRGFEKLFF. The CDR3 DNA reads as TGTGCCAGCAGTTTAGACGGACGGGGGTTTGAAAAACTGTTTTTT.

The chain links TRBV7-6 to TRBJ2-1; 9 bases map to TRBD2. V shed 1 base and J 4 bases; nucleotides not matched to a gene: 2. This CDR3 comprises 15 residues. The germline CDR1 and CDR2 sequences are SGHVS and FNYEAQ. CDR3 in amino acids: CASSLGGGAYNEQFF. The CDR3 region has the DNA TGTGCCAGCAGCTTAGGCGGGGGGGCGTACAATGAGCAGTTCTTC.